This T cell receptor (beta chain) is from a study of blood T cell repertoires in COVID-19 (dated by TCRdb to the early 2020s). Study-level background: Samples from collaborators originated in the United States, Italy and Spain and spanned both the acute and convalescent phases of COVID-19. The material from the prospective study consisted of cDNA or gDNA derived from T cells, B-cell-depleted T cells, or PBMCs. Deeply sampled blood TCRbeta repertoires from subjects exposed to, actively infected with, or recovered from COVID-19 were included in the dataset. The repertoires were released in a freely available public database meant as a resource for research on the immune response to SARS-CoV-2. Samples were obtained from the ongoing ImmuneRACE study (first 160 participants) and from over a thousand subjects provided by 6 global collaborators. The sample metadata nearly always contained a de-identified subject ID, COVID-19 status, age in years and sex. Where available, HLA class I and class II types were obtained from metadata supplied by the sample provider rather than from assay-based typing.

TCRbeta CDR3 regions were amplified from genomic DNA by means of the immunoSEQ Assay, a bias-controlled multiplex PCR. The paper's data handling went like this. Within the assay, amplification of reference gene primers was used to estimate how many nucleated cells each sample contained. To quantify the absolute abundance of each unique TCRbeta CDR3 rearrangement, sequence reads were collapsed and filtered. Productive Simpson clonality was computed per sample as the square root of Simpson's diversity index over productive rearrangements. TCRdb retrieved this table from immuneACCESS and kept in-frame rearrangements only. Not all clones are present; in checked studies, unresolved V genes account for under half, and no reason is known for the remainder. The DNA gave D and trimming, while V, J and clone size come from that table. The sample includes around 72,000 clones, with more than 85% observed a single time. Around 13% of the sample is held by the ten biggest clonotypes.

Whole blood was collected in K2EDTA tubes by collaborating institutions according to the institutions' own protocols. For TCRbeta analysis, collaborators shipped samples in one of three forms: frozen whole blood, isolated PBMCs, or DNA extracted from either of those sample types. The research as a whole found: Clinical and demographic metadata were provided uncurated, with the amount varying by source and participant.

The CDR3 numbers 15 residues from cysteine through phenylalanine. Only the CDR3 DNA stays, 45 bases, in frame from base 1. CDR1 and CDR2 are read off the germline V gene (reference sequence) as SGHNT and YYREEE. Clipping removes 3 bases from V and 2 bases from J, with 6 as the unmatched junction base count. Note on this clone: Its antigen is currently not known. Base quality data are lacking; no much larger clone is found one base away.

The chain couples TRBV5-4 to TRBJ2-3, with 7 bases matching TRBD2. The source material was peripheral blood. The TCR was taken from a human donor with active COVID-19. The donor label of this sample is uncertain. The DNA sequence reads TGTGCCAGCAGCTCCGGGACTACCGTCACAGATACGCAGTATTTT. Its protein reads: CASSSGTTVTDTQYF.